The 27 T cell receptor beta chains below were found in one sample sequenced in a study of chemoradiotherapy in HPV16-positive cancers. Repertoires were generated with immunoSEQ multiplex PCR, while TCRdb's copy carries only in-frame clones and drops some. The sample includes around 68,000 clones, 88% of them seen just once. Sequencing was performed on blood, taken from a patient who underwent chemoradiotherapy. These receptors were taken from a human donor with HPV-associated anogenital cancer.

The gene calls are TRBV28 and TRBJ2-2; D is unresolved. V was trimmed by 3 bases and J by 6 bases, leaving 2 bases between them. Per the germline V gene, CDR1 is MDHEN and CDR2 is SYDVKM. This CDR3 region has 11 residues. The CDR3 reads CASSFPGELFF. As DNA, the CDR3 is TGTGCCAGCAGTTTCCCCGGGGAGCTGTTTTTT. Drawing the rest from reference TRBV28 and TRBJ2-2, the complete variable domain is DVKVTQSSRYLVKRTGEKVFLECVQDMDHENMFWYRQDPGLGLRLIYFSYDVKMKEKGDIPEGYSVSREKKERFSLILESASTNQTSMYLCASSFPGELFFGEGSRLTVL.

The rearrangement uses TRBV6-6 and TRBJ2-5; D is perhaps TRBD1 or TRBD2 (5 bases each). The V end was cut by 5 bases, the J end by 11 bases, with 18 bases between. CDR3 length: 13 residues. Per germline, CDR1 MNHNY and CDR2 SVGAGI (reference sequence). This CDR3 is CASSGTRPEEQYF. For the CDR3, the DNA is TGTGCCAGCAGTGGGACGCGCCCTGAGGAGCAGTACTTC.

This clone was picked up one time. This chain links TRBV5-6 with TRBJ2-1; maybe TRBD2 (8 bases). The CDR3 extends over 15 amino acids. Germline values: CDR1 SGHDT, CDR2 YYEEEE. Trimming took off 1 base at V and 8 bases at J, with 16 bases between the two ends. The CDR3 nucleotides read TGTGCCAGCAGCTTGCCGGGACTAGGGGGCGATGAGCAGTTCTTC. It codes for CASSLPGLGGDEQFF.

This clone was counted a few times. V usage is TRBV9 and J usage is TRBJ1-3; 7 bases line up with TRBD1. The CDR3 is made up of 19 amino acids. Per germline, CDR1 SGDLS and CDR2 YYNGEE. V trimming: 3 bases; J trimming: 0 bases; junction bases outside the gene matches: 15. The CDR3 bases are TGTGCCAGCAGCGGACGTTTGAACAGGGGAGGTCTCTCTGGAAACACCATATATTTT. The encoded protein is CASSGRLNRGGLSGNTIYF.

CDR3 nucleotides: TGTGCCAGCAGTTACGGCGGGGCCCACACAGATACGCAGTATTTT. Its translation: CASSYGGAHTDTQYF. The chain uses TRBV6-6 and TRBJ2-3; TRBD2 might be the D (6 bases). Per the germline V gene, CDR1 is MNHNY and CDR2 is SVGAGI (reference sequence). The CDR3 is 15 amino acids. V lost 2 bases and J lost 2, with 11 bases in between.

The V gene is TRBV6-1, the J gene TRBJ2-7; D is possibly TRBD1 (6 bases). V was clipped by 3 bases and J by 4 bases, with 19 bases between them. The CDR3 has 16 amino acids. Germline V gene data show CDR1 as MNHNS and CDR2 as SASEGT. CDR3 in amino acids: CASSDSGRGAGYEQYF. The DNA for the CDR3 is TGTGCCAGCAGTGATAGTGGCAGGGGCGCGGGTTACGAGCAGTACTTC.

The chain recombines TRBV5-6 with TRBJ2-5, with D possibly called TRBD1 or TRBD2 (5 bases each). The CDR3 runs to 15 residues. The V and J ends lost 5 bases and 4 bases respectively, with 18 bases between them. Germline V CDR1 and CDR2: SGHDT, YYEEEE. This CDR3 reads CASSLWALRGETQYF. For the CDR3, the DNA is TGTGCCAGCAGTTTGTGGGCCCTGAGGGGAGAGACCCAGTACTTC.

The table lists this clone with a count of one. J is TRBJ2-1 and V is TRBV7-2, with TRBD2 matching 9 bases. The CDR3 is 15 residues long. Germline lookup yields CDR1 SGHTA and CDR2 FQGNSA. V lost 5 bases, J lost 8 bases, and 10 bases stayed unmatched. As DNA, the CDR3 is TGTGCCAGCAGCCCACGAGGACTAGCGTCCTATGAGCAGTTCTTC. Translation: CASSPRGLASYEQFF.

The CDR3 sequence: CASSPEGLGEQFF. The CDR3 DNA reads TGCGCCAGCAGCCCGGAAGGCCTCGGTGAGCAGTTCTTC. The chain couples TRBV5-1 to TRBJ2-1; D not resolved. With 4 bases removed from V and 9 bases from J, the gap between germline ends came to 14 bases. Germline lookup yields CDR1 SGHRS and CDR2 YFSETQ. This CDR3 spans 13 amino acids.

V is TRBV7-2 and J is TRBJ1-1; tentative D call: TRBD1 (5 bases). The CDR3 consists of 15 residues. The V and J ends lost 2 bases and 1 base respectively, with 11 bases between them. The germline V gene encodes CDR1 SGHTA and CDR2 FQGNSA. Here the CDR3 DNA reads TGTGCCAGCAGCTTATGGGCAGGGCCGAACACTGAAGCTTTCTTT. Protein sequence: CASSLWAGPNTEAFF.

V and J are TRBV6-4 and TRBJ1-1; 9 bases map to TRBD1. The V and J ends lost 5 bases and 8 bases, in that order; junction bases with no gene match: 12. The CDR3 consists of 15 residues. Germline CDR1 MRHNA, CDR2 SNTAGT. CDR3 in DNA: TGTGCCAGCAGTAGGGACAGGGCAAGCCAGGGCGAAGCTTTCTTT. Amino acid sequence: CASSRDRASQGEAFF.

J is TRBJ1-5 and V is TRBV30; possible D gene TRBD1, 6 bases. The germline V and J ends were trimmed by 0 bases and 7 bases, with 10 bases remaining between them. The CDR3 is 13 residues long. Germline V lookup: CDR1 GTSNPN, CDR2 SVGIG (reference sequence). The CDR3 is CAWSVFRGQPQHF. As DNA, the CDR3 is TGTGCCTGGAGTGTATTCAGGGGACAGCCCCAGCATTTT.

DNA for the CDR3: TGTGCCAGCACCGGTGGGGGTGATTTTAGCAATCAGCCCCAGCATTTT. Amino acids: CASTGGGDFSNQPQHF. This chain joins TRBV5-4 and TRBJ1-5; maybe TRBD1 (5 bases). Trimming shortened V by 6 bases and J by 0 bases, and 16 bases separated the two germline ends. The CDR3 loop spans 16 amino acids. Germline V lookup: CDR1 SGHNT, CDR2 YYREEE (reference sequence).

In this sample, this clone turned up once. At one boundary the junction diverges from the germline segment, which might be a read error. Here the CDR3 DNA reads TGTGCTAGCAGCCCCGGTTGGGGACTAGCCTCAGATACGCAGTATTTT. This encodes CASSPGWGLASDTQYF. J is TRBJ2-3 and V is TRBV7-7, with 9 bases matching TRBD2. CDR1 is SSHAT, CDR2 FNYEAQ, per germline (reference sequence). The CDR3 has 16 residues.

The rearrangement links TRBV25-1 to TRBJ2-6, with D uncertain. Trimming removed 5 bases from V and 0 bases from J, with 14 bases in between. Germline V lookup: CDR1 MGHDK, CDR2 SYGVNS. This CDR3 spans 17 amino acids. Here the CDR3 reads CASSWSDLISGANVLTF. CDR3 DNA sequence: TGTGCCAGCAGTTGGTCAGATCTGATCTCTGGGGCCAACGTCCTGACTTTC.

The chain links TRBV28 to TRBJ2-2; 9 nucleotides match TRBD1. The germline CDR1 and CDR2 sequences are MDHEN and SYDVKM. Trimming removed 5 bases from V and 2 bases from J; junction bases left unmatched: 6. The CDR3 covers 16 residues. The CDR3, as DNA: TGTGCCAGCAGTCTATTAACAGGGGGCAACACCGGGGAGCTGTTTTTT. It yields the protein CASSLLTGGNTGELFF.

This rearrangement joins TRBV6-5 to TRBJ1-5, with D maybe TRBD1 (5 bases). Trimming stripped 6 bases from V and 0 bases from J, with 9 bases between. Per the germline V gene, CDR1 is MNHEY and CDR2 is SVGAGI. The CDR3 spans 14 residues. The CDR3 loop reads CASRLRDSNQPQHF. In DNA form, the CDR3 reads TGTGCCAGCAGACTCAGGGATAGCAATCAGCCCCAGCATTTT.

The gene calls are TRBV21-1 and TRBJ1-1. TRBV21-1 is a pseudogene. The CDR3 is made up of 15 amino acids. The CDR3 coding sequence is TGTGCCAGCAGCGGACGACAGTTCAGGGAGACTGAAGCTTTCTTT. Protein product: CASSGRQFRETEAFF.

The gene calls are TRBV5-6 and TRBJ2-7, with D possibly being TRBD2 (5 bases). This CDR3 is built from 14 residues. CDR1 and CDR2 (germline): SGHDT, YYEEEE. Trimming took off 2 bases at V and 3 bases at J, with 12 bases between the two ends. CDR3 bases: TGTGCCAGCAGCTTCGGACTCGGAGACTACGAGCAGTACTTC. As protein: CASSFGLGDYEQYF.

The count of this clone is one. The DNA of the CDR3 is TGTGCCAGCAGCGTCCGGGACAGGGTGAGCACTGAAGCTTTCTTT. It codes for CASSVRDRVSTEAFF. The chain has TRBV9 and TRBJ1-1, with 9 bases matching TRBD1. The junction had 6 bases not matched to a gene; V was cut back by 2 bases and J by 4 bases. In germline, CDR1 is SGDLS, CDR2 YYNGEE. This CDR3 has 15 residues.

The rearrangement uses TRBV5-5 and TRBJ1-6; D is perhaps TRBD1 (5 bases). The ends were cut back, 4 bases at V and 9 bases at J, with 14 bases in the middle. The germline CDR1 and CDR2 sequences are SGHKS and YYEKEE (reference sequence). The CDR3 consists of 14 residues. CDR3 sequence: CASSPDQGSSPLHF. Here the CDR3 DNA reads TGTGCCAGCAGCCCGGACCAGGGCAGTTCACCCCTCCACTTT. The whole variable domain, remainder taken from reference TRBV5-5 and TRBJ1-6, is DAGVTQSPTHLIKTRGQQVTLRCSPISGHKSVSWYQQVLGQGPQFIFQYYEKEERGRGNFPDRFSARQFPNYSSELNVNALLLGDSALYLCASSPDQGSSPLHFGNGTRLTVT.

The chain combines TRBV12-5 with TRBJ2-7; maybe TRBD2 (6 bases). V shed 0 bases and J shed 4 bases, with 16 bases lying between them. This CDR3 has 16 residues. Germline CDR1 reads LGHNT; CDR2 reads FRNRAP. The CDR3 coding sequence is TGTGCTAGTGGTTTGGTAGGAGGGGTATACCATTACGAGCAGTACTTC. This sequence encodes CASGLVGGVYHYEQYF.

CDR3 region: CASSVVSGTTYEQYF. As DNA, the CDR3 is TGTGCCAGCAGTGTTGTTAGCGGGACGACCTACGAGCAGTACTTC. The gene calls are TRBV6-1 and TRBJ2-7, with 8 positions matching TRBD2. Trimming took 4 bases from V and 2 from J; bases not matched to a gene: 7. CDR1 MNHNS and CDR2 SASEGT come from the germline V gene. This CDR3 has 15 residues.

The J gene is TRBJ1-2, the V gene TRBV2, with a tentative D call TRBD1 (6 bases). The CDR3 is 13 amino acids. Germline V gene sequence: CDR1 SNHLY, CDR2 FYNNEI. V dropped 7 bases and J dropped 5 bases, with 14 bases sitting between them. Here the CDR3 reads CASKGGEGYGYTF. CDR3 DNA sequence: TGTGCCAGCAAGGGGGGCGAGGGGTATGGCTACACCTTC. Based on the CDR3 plus reference TRBV2 and TRBJ1-2, the full variable domain is EPEVTQTPSHQVTQMGQEVILRCVPISNHLYFYWYRQILGQKVEFLVSFYNNEISEKSEIFDDQFSVERPDGSNFTLKIRSTKLEDSAMYFCASKGGEGYGYTFGSGTRLTVV.

This clone appeared once. The genes are TRBV2 and TRBJ1-4; D is ambiguous. This CDR3 contains 13 residues. The germline CDR1 and CDR2 sequences are SNHLY and FYNNEI. Trimming pared 5 bases from V and 7 bases from J, leaving 11 bases between. CDR3 in amino acids: CASSLDLGEKLFF. The CDR3 DNA reads TGTGCCAGCAGTTTGGATTTGGGTGAAAAACTGTTTTTT.

CDR3 sequence reads: CASSLENQGHEQFF. The CDR3 DNA follows: TGTGCCAGCAGCTTGGAAAACCAGGGTCATGAGCAGTTCTTC. The rearrangement joins TRBV11-1 to TRBJ2-1; possible D gene TRBD1, 5 bases. This CDR3 has 14 residues. V lost 3 bases and J lost 8, with 14 bases in between. Germline V gives CDR1 SGHAT, CDR2 FQDESV (reference sequence). The full variable domain, with the rest looked up from reference TRBV11-1 and TRBJ2-1, is EAEVAQSPRYKITEKSQAVAFWCDPISGHATLYWYRQILGQGPELLVQFQDESVVDDSQLPKDRFSAERLKGVDSTLKIQPAELGDSAMYLCASSLENQGHEQFFGPGTRLTVL.

This chain joins TRBV29-1 and TRBJ1-1; no firm D call. This CDR3 has 12 residues. CDR1 is SQVTM and CDR2 is ANQGSEA in the germline V gene. Trimming took off 3 bases at V and 6 bases at J, with 11 bases between the two ends. Here the CDR3 reads CSVETTVAEAFF. The CDR3 DNA follows: TGCAGCGTTGAGACTACGGTGGCTGAAGCTTTCTTT.